The 14 T cell receptor beta chains given below trace back to one sample, sequenced in a study of blood T cell repertoires in COVID-19. The table came from immunoSEQ multiplex PCR; TCRdb's copy has only in-frame clones and leaves some out. Here the sample spans about 180,000 clones, 87% being singletons. Sequencing was performed on peripheral blood. The receptors here all came from a woman between 70 and 85 years old with COVID-19, enrolled during active disease.

This sequence joins TRBV24-1 and TRBJ2-1; no firm D call. CDR1 is KGHDR and CDR2 is SFDVKD in the germline V gene. The CDR3 extends over 13 amino acids. V lost 4 bases and J 8 bases, leaving 11 bases between the germline ends. The CDR3 DNA reads as TGTGCCACCAGTGAACCTAACCGCGATGAGCAGTTCTTC. Residues: CATSEPNRDEQFF.

This clone was recorded only once. The chain joins TRBV7-3 to TRBJ2-5, with a weak D call TRBD2 (6 bases). Germline V CDR1 and CDR2: SGHTA, FQGTGA. The CDR3 runs 13 residues. The V end lost 5 bases, the J end lost 9 bases, and 16 bases lay between the germline ends. This CDR3 reads CASSAGPNMAQYF. DNA of the CDR3: TGTGCCAGCAGCGCGGGACCGAATATGGCCCAGTACTTC.

For the CDR3, the DNA is TGTGCCAGTAGTACAGACAGGGGAAATCAGCCCCAGCATTTT. This translates into CASSTDRGNQPQHF. The chain has TRBV19 and TRBJ1-5; TRBD1 matches 8 bases. CDR1 and CDR2 from the germline V gene are LNHDA and SQIVND (reference sequence). Trimming took 4 bases from V and 4 from J; bases not matched to a gene: 3. The CDR3 is 14 residues long.

The chain employs TRBV6-1 and TRBJ2-3; the match to TRBD1 covers 12 bases. CDR3 length: 16 amino acids. V was clipped by 4 bases and J by 4 bases; unmatched bases: 6. Germline CDR1 MNHNS, CDR2 SASEGT. The CDR3 sequence: CASSVGDRGRADTQYF. As DNA, the CDR3 is TGTGCCAGCAGTGTGGGGGACAGGGGGCGCGCAGATACGCAGTATTTT.

The chain uses TRBV19 and TRBJ2-7, with 7 bases that match TRBD1. V was clipped by 0 bases and J by 2 bases; unmatched bases: 4. The germline gives CDR1 LNHDA, CDR2 SQIVND (reference sequence). CDR3 size: 15 residues. This chain's CDR3 is CASSIDHRGPYEQYF. CDR3 bases: TGTGCCAGTAGTATAGATCACAGGGGTCCCTACGAGCAGTACTTC.

J is TRBJ2-1 and V is TRBV19; TRBD1 aligns across 12 bases. The CDR3 contains 18 residues. Unmatched junction bases numbered 11, after V lost 7 bases and J lost 1 base. Per the germline V gene, CDR1 is LNHDA and CDR2 is SQIVND (reference sequence). Here the CDR3 reads CASTWDRGRKASYNEQFF. In nucleotides, the CDR3 is TGTGCCAGTACATGGGACAGGGGGCGGAAGGCGTCCTACAATGAGCAGTTCTTC.

The J gene is TRBJ2-1, the V gene TRBV24-1; 15 positions match TRBD2. CDR3 length equals 17 residues. The J segment lost 8 bases and the V segment lost 4 bases, leaving 8 bases of the junction unmatched. Germline V gene sequence: CDR1 KGHDR, CDR2 SFDVKD. The CDR3 here is CATSERRTSGRGHEQFF. The CDR3 DNA sequence: TGTGCCACCAGTGAGCGGAGGACTAGCGGGAGGGGCCATGAGCAGTTCTTC.

For the CDR3, the DNA is TGTGCCAGTAGTCCCCGGACAGGAAGGAGGGCCCGCTACGAGCAGTACTTC. This translates into CASSPRTGRRARYEQYF. V is TRBV19 and J is TRBJ2-7; D possibly corresponds to TRBD1 (7 bases). Trimming took 5 bases from V and 3 from J, leaving 23 bases between them. The CDR3 runs to 17 residues. Germline assignment: CDR1 LNHDA and CDR2 SQIVND (reference sequence).

The chain has TRBV2 and TRBJ2-7; 13 bases are shared with TRBD2. V trimming: 2 bases; J trimming: 0 bases; junction bases outside the gene matches: 4. From germline, CDR1 is SNHLY and CDR2 FYNNEI. The CDR3 runs 17 residues. In DNA form, the CDR3 reads TGTGCCAGCAGTGAATTAGGACTAGCGGGGGTCTCCTACGAGCAGTACTTC. It codes for CASSELGLAGVSYEQYF.

This clone was observed a few times. V usage is TRBV5-4 and J usage is TRBJ2-7, with D possibly being TRBD1 (6 bases). The CDR3 is made up of 14 amino acids. Germline V gene sequence: CDR1 SGHNT, CDR2 YYREEE (reference sequence). Trimming cost V 4 bases and J 0 bases, with 11 bases left between them. CDR3 sequence (DNA): TGTGCCAGCAGCGGGGGCGGGTCCTCCTACGAGCAGTACTTC. This sequence encodes CASSGGGSSYEQYF.

For the CDR3, the DNA is TGTGCCAGCAGCACAGGGGGCGGAAGGGGCGAGCAGTACTTC. Its protein is CASSTGGGRGEQYF. The rearrangement joins TRBV27 to TRBJ2-7; 9 bases agree with TRBD1. After removal of 6 bases from V and 6 bases from J, the junction contained 9 bases not matched to a gene. Germline V gene sequence: CDR1 MNHEY, CDR2 SMNVEV (reference sequence). The CDR3 sequence is 14 residues long.

The V and J genes are TRBV30 and TRBJ2-7; 16 nucleotides agree with TRBD2. Germline V lookup: CDR1 GTSNPN, CDR2 SVGIG (reference sequence). J lost 9 bases, V lost 0 bases, and 5 bases had no gene match. There are 15 residues in the CDR3. The CDR3 reads CAWSVKGTSGRVQYF. DNA of the CDR3: TGTGCCTGGAGTGTGAAGGGGACTAGCGGGAGGGTGCAGTACTTC.

This clone was seen only a few times. The chain joins TRBV28 to TRBJ1-2; 11 nucleotides line up with TRBD1. Germline V gene data show CDR1 as MDHEN and CDR2 as SYDVKM. The CDR3 is made up of 16 amino acids. Losses at the gene ends were 5 bases for V and 4 bases for J; bases not matched to a gene: 9. The CDR3 DNA reads as TGTGCCAGCAGTACAATCGGGACAGGGGGTGGCTATGGCTACACCTTC. As protein: CASSTIGTGGGYGYTF.

The V and J genes are TRBV27 and TRBJ1-2; D call uncertain. This CDR3 is built from 15 residues. Trimming cost V 4 bases and J 5 bases, with 17 bases left between them. The germline CDR1 and CDR2 sequences are MNHEY and SMNVEV (reference sequence). The CDR3 sequence: CASSSPSGGRYGYTF. Here the CDR3 DNA reads TGTGCCAGCAGTTCACCAAGTGGTGGGAGATATGGCTACACCTTC.